The 12 T cell receptor beta chains below all came from one sample that was sequenced in a study of radiotherapy plus CTLA-4 blockade in lung cancer. Clones were sequenced by immunoSEQ multiplex PCR, and TCRdb holds only the in-frame ones, with some missing. In the table there are some 15,000 clones, 72% of which are singletons. The input for sequencing was peripheral blood, taken from a patient treated with radiotherapy plus ipilimumab. The receptors stem from a human donor with non-small cell lung cancer whose response to radiotherapy plus ipilimumab could not be evaluated.

The chain recombines TRBV27 with TRBJ1-1; no reliable D call. The length of the CDR3 is 14 residues. With 7 bases removed from V and 1 base from J, the gap between germline ends came to 13 bases. From germline, CDR1 is MNHEY and CDR2 SMNVEV (reference sequence). The CDR3, as DNA: TGTGCCAGCACCACTCTTGATCCGAACACTGAAGCTTTCTTT. Translated: CASTTLDPNTEAFF.

This clone was seen once. This chain uses TRBV7-3 with TRBJ2-5; 7 nucleotides match TRBD2. The end of the DNA aligns better with TRBJ2-7, so the J call may be wrong. The germline V gene encodes CDR1 SGHTA and CDR2 FQGTGA. The CDR3 runs 15 residues. The CDR3 DNA follows: TGTGCCAGCCGTTCCCGGGGGGTCGATCCCTACGAGCAGTACTTC. This codes for CASRSRGVDPYEQYF.

This rearrangement joins TRBV19 to TRBJ2-2, with D tentatively TRBD2 (5 bases). Germline V lookup: CDR1 LNHDA, CDR2 SQIVND (reference sequence). Trimming removed 7 bases at V and 6 bases at J, with 9 bases between. The CDR3 consists of 12 residues. The CDR3 is CASTPGAGELFF. The DNA of the CDR3 is TGTGCCAGTACCCCCGGGGCCGGGGAGCTGTTTTTT.

This chain links TRBV6-1 with TRBJ1-6; D might be TRBD1 (6 bases). The CDR3 is 13 amino acids. From germline, CDR1 is MNHNS and CDR2 SASEGT. The V gene lost 7 bases and the J gene lost 9 bases, with 13 bases spanning the gap. The CDR3 DNA reads TGTGCCAGCAAACAGGGTTACCCTTCACCCCTCCACTTT. Amino acid sequence: CASKQGYPSPLHF.

This clone appeared once. V usage is TRBV5-4 and J usage is TRBJ2-3, with TRBD1 identical over 8 bases. This CDR3 is built from 15 residues. The V and J ends lost 4 bases and 4 bases, in that order; junction bases with no gene match: 8. CDR1 and CDR2 (germline): SGHNT, YYREEE (reference sequence). CDR3 DNA sequence: TGTGCCAGCAGCACGGACAGGGCTAGAGCAGATACGCAGTATTTT. The encoded protein is CASSTDRARADTQYF.

The chain carries TRBV4-1 and TRBJ1-2; D possibly corresponds to TRBD1 (5 bases). Germline V gene sequence: CDR1 MGHRA, CDR2 YSYEKL. The CDR3 extends over 17 amino acids. V was trimmed by 4 bases and J by 1 base, leaving 19 bases between them. CDR3 nucleotides: TGCGCCAGCAGCCGGATCAGCGGCGGGACGGATAACTATGGCTACACCTTC. It specifies CASSRISGGTDNYGYTF.

This clone was picked up a small number of times. The chain uses TRBV12-5 and TRBJ2-2, with D unresolved. Per germline, CDR1 LGHNT and CDR2 FRNRAP. The CDR3 contains 13 residues. The ends were cut back, 1 base at V and 6 bases at J, with 6 bases in the middle. CDR3 DNA sequence: TGTGCTAGTGGTTTGGGAGTTTCCGGGGAGCTGTTTTTT. The encoded protein is CASGLGVSGELFF.

This rearrangement joins TRBV10-2 to TRBJ1-1; 7 bases are shared with TRBD1. CDR1 is WSHSY and CDR2 is SAAADI in the germline V gene. The CDR3 contains 15 residues. The V segment lost 7 bases and the J segment 4 bases; nucleotides outside the gene matches: 12. For the CDR3, the DNA is TGCGCCAGCACGGATCAGACAGGGCTCGGCACTGAAGCTTTCTTT. This sequence encodes CASTDQTGLGTEAFF.

The chain recombines TRBV6-1 with TRBJ2-3; TRBD2 matches 7 bases. Germline loops: CDR1 MNHNS, CDR2 SASEGT. The CDR3 is 18 amino acids. V lost 2 bases to trimming and J lost 2 bases; unmatched junction nucleotides: 13. The CDR3 reads CASSENLGEGSYTDTQYF. In nucleotides, the CDR3 is TGTGCCAGCAGTGAAAATCTCGGGGAGGGCAGCTACACAGATACGCAGTATTTT.

V gene TRBV6-5 combines with J gene TRBJ1-1; TRBD1 agrees at 7 bases. V was pared by 7 bases and J by 5 bases, with 10 bases of the junction left unmatched. Germline V lookup: CDR1 MNHEY, CDR2 SVGAGI. The CDR3 sequence is 14 residues long. The CDR3: CASTVTGKWTEAFF. CDR3 nucleotides: TGTGCCAGCACCGTGACAGGGAAGTGGACTGAAGCTTTCTTT.

This CDR3 is CASSHGRGSFGIGEAFF. The CDR3 DNA reads as TGCGCCAGCAGTCATGGCAGGGGGTCCTTTGGGATCGGTGAAGCTTTCTTT. The chain has TRBV23-1 and TRBJ1-1, with 7 bases that match TRBD1. TRBV23-1 is treated as an ORF (open reading frame) with a function not yet certain. The CDR3 spans 17 residues. V trimming: 3 bases; J trimming: 7 bases; junction bases outside the gene matches: 17.

The J gene is TRBJ2-2, the V gene TRBV27; weak D call: TRBD1 (8 bases). V lost 6 bases and J 6 bases, leaving 17 bases between the germline ends. This CDR3 is built from 15 residues. Germline V gives CDR1 MNHEY, CDR2 SMNVEV (reference sequence). The CDR3 spells CASSKRTGRAGELFF. In nucleotides, the CDR3 is TGTGCCAGCAGCAAAAGGACAGGGAGGGCCGGGGAGCTGTTTTTT.